These T cell receptor beta chains were read from a single sample in a study of early T cells in non-severe SARS-CoV-2 infection. TCRdb re-derived calls from the 5' RACE reads in MiXCR, one entry per CDR3 protein. The profile shows 40,000 to 55,000 distinct CDR3 sequences, 9% to 15% of them singletons. The sequenced sample was whole blood. All receptors come from an adult who was a healthcare worker with PCR-confirmed SARS-CoV-2 infection or an uninfected control (not recorded which). Both conserved end residues are part of each CDR3. Each record gives: clone size, V gene, D gene, J gene, CDR3 DNA, CDR3 protein. The D gene is left open where the match is weak. The size of a clone is reported for some rows only, either as once, few or many, or as a class for expanded clones.

clone size: many
V gene: TRBV20-1
D gene: .
J gene: TRBJ2-3
CDR3 DNA: TGCAGTGCTACGACCGTCGCCGGGGGAGATACGCAGTATTTT
CDR3 protein: CSATTVAGGDTQYF

clone size: .
V gene: TRBV29-1
D gene: .
J gene: TRBJ2-3
CDR3 DNA: TGCAGCGTTCAGAGGTCAGATACGCAGTATTTT
CDR3 protein: CSVQRSDTQYF

clone size: .
V gene: TRBV7-2
D gene: TRBD2
J gene: TRBJ2-2
CDR3 DNA: TGTGCCAGCAGCCCCTGGGGGAGGGACACCGGGGAGCTGTTTTTT
CDR3 protein: CASSPWGRDTGELFF

clone size: .
V gene: TRBV3-1
D gene: .
J gene: TRBJ2-2
CDR3 DNA: TGTGCCAGCAGCCCCCCCCGCAGGGGCGTCACCGGGGAGCTGTTTTTT
CDR3 protein: CASSPPRRGVTGELFF

clone size: many
V gene: TRBV14
D gene: .
J gene: TRBJ1-1
CDR3 DNA: TGTGCCAGCAGCCACGCAGGAAGGGCCACTTTCTTT
CDR3 protein: CASSHAGRATFF

clone size: few
V gene: TRBV12-3/TRBV12-4
D gene: .
J gene: TRBJ2-1
CDR3 DNA: TGTGCCAGCACCGGGGGGCAAGGGAACAATGAGCAGTTCTTC
CDR3 protein: CASTGGQGNNEQFF

clone size: few
V gene: TRBV24-1
D gene: .
J gene: TRBJ2-1
CDR3 DNA: TGTGCCACCAGTGATTTGGCGGCCAGCTCCTACAATGAGCAGTTCTTC
CDR3 protein: CATSDLAASSYNEQFF

clone size: .
V gene: TRBV7-9
D gene: .
J gene: TRBJ1-4
CDR3 DNA: TGTGCCAGCAGCCAGGTCATGGGACTAAATCTTAATGAAAAACTGTTTTTT
CDR3 protein: CASSQVMGLNLNEKLFF

clone size: few
V gene: TRBV14
D gene: TRBD2
J gene: TRBJ2-1
CDR3 DNA: TGTGCCAGCAGCCATACTAGCGGGGGGTATTACAATGAGCAGTTCTTC
CDR3 protein: CASSHTSGGYYNEQFF

clone size: many
V gene: TRBV28
D gene: TRBD2
J gene: TRBJ2-1
CDR3 DNA: TGTGCCAGCAGCCTGCCGGGACTAGATTACAATGAGCAGTTCTTC
CDR3 protein: CASSLPGLDYNEQFF

clone size: many
V gene: TRBV5-4
D gene: .
J gene: TRBJ1-2
CDR3 DNA: TGTGCCAGCAGCTCCCCGTTGCGGGGGAATGGTGGAGGCTACACCTTC
CDR3 protein: CASSSPLRGNGGGYTF

clone size: .
V gene: TRBV19
D gene: .
J gene: TRBJ2-1
CDR3 DNA: TGTGCCAGTAGTAGCTCTGATAGGGGGTTTGGATCCTACAATGAGCAGTTCTTC
CDR3 protein: CASSSSDRGFGSYNEQFF

clone size: many
V gene: TRBV5-1
D gene: .
J gene: TRBJ2-3
CDR3 DNA: TGCGCCAGCAGCTTGGAGGGCACAGATACGCAGTATTTT
CDR3 protein: CASSLEGTDTQYF

clone size: .
V gene: TRBV7-2
D gene: TRBD1
J gene: TRBJ2-2
CDR3 DNA: TGTGCCAGCAGCTTATTTGGGACAGGAGACACCGGGGAGCTGTTTTTT
CDR3 protein: CASSLFGTGDTGELFF

clone size: .
V gene: TRBV7-3
D gene: .
J gene: TRBJ2-5
CDR3 DNA: TGTGCCAGCAGCCCCCTCGACGGAGAGACCCAGTACTTC
CDR3 protein: CASSPLDGETQYF

clone size: few
V gene: TRBV5-1
D gene: .
J gene: TRBJ1-1
CDR3 DNA: TGCGCCAGCAGCTTGTGGGCGGGGATCACTGAAGCTTTCTTT
CDR3 protein: CASSLWAGITEAFF